This T cell receptor beta chain was identified during a study of regulatory T cells in long-lasting Graves disease. Overall study findings and caveats: Persistent patients shared more public clonotypes (around 2,500) than newly diagnosed patients (around 910). Newly diagnosed Graves' patients had higher TCR diversity than persistent ones.

The CDR3 runs to 16 residues. CDR1 and CDR2 (germline): MGHRA, YSYEKL. With V trimmed by 4 bases and J by 4 bases, 11 bases remained unmatched. Time point reported: newly diagnosed GD, antithyroid drugs for less than 3 months. Preparation of the TCR library used RNA extracted from PBMCs. With iRepertoire HTBI primers and Arm-PCR of CDR3 regions, TCR beta libraries were built. MiXCR, applied by TCRdb to the multiplex PCR reads, yields one record per CDR3 protein. Here the sample spans roughly 500,000 distinct CDR3 sequences, approximately 12% being singletons. This clonotype was detected many times. Antigen unknown. These data were likewise used in another study, on T cells in Graves' hyperthyroidism and ophthalmopathy. That source notes: Investigators excluded patients with uncontrolled infection, other autoimmune disease, pregnancy or lactation. Blood samples included most of the expanded thyroid clonotypes exceeding 0.001.

This sample comprised peripheral blood mononuclear cells (PBMCs), obtained at new diagnosis, from a patient treated with antithyroid drugs. The clonotype was recovered from a woman aged 30 to 39 with Graves disease. This chain uses TRBV4-1 with TRBJ2-3, with TRBD1 matching over 7 bases. This CDR3 reads CASSPRRGGNADTQYF. CDR3 bases: TGCGCCAGCAGCCCCCGGAGAGGGGGCAACGCAGATACGCAGTATTTT.